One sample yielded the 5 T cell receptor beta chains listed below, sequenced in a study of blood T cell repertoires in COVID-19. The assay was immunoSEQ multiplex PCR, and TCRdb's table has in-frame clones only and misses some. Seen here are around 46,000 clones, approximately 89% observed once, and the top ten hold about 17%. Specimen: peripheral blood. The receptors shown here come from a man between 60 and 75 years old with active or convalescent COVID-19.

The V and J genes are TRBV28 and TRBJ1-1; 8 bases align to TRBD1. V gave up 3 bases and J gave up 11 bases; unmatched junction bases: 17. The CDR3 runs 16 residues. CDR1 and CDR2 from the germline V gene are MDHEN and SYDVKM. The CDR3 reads CASSFSPGGVWRRAFF. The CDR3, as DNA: TGTGCCAGCAGTTTTAGTCCAGGGGGCGTATGGCGTCGGGCTTTCTTT.

The CDR3 coding sequence is TGTGCCAGCAGTCCCTGGACTAGCGGGGTGGGCCAGCAGTACTTC. Translation gives CASSPWTSGVGQQYF. The rearrangement links TRBV27 to TRBJ2-7; 12 positions agree with TRBD2. Germline V gene data show CDR1 as MNHEY and CDR2 as SMNVEV (reference sequence). Trimming cost V 5 bases and J 8 bases; bases outside gene matches: 10. This CDR3 spans 15 amino acids.

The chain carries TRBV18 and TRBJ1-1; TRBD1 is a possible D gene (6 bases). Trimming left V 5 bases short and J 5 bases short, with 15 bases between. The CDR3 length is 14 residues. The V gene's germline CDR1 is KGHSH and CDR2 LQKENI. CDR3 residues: CASSSINRETEAFF. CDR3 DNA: TGTGCCAGCTCATCTATAAACAGGGAAACTGAAGCTTTCTTT.

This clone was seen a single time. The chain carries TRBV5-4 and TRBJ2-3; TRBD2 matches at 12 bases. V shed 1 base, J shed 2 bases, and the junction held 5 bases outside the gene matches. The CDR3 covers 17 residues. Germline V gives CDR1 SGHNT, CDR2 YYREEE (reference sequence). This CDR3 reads CASSLTASGGATDTQYF. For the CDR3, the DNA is TGTGCCAGCAGCTTGACGGCTAGCGGGGGGGCCACAGATACGCAGTATTTT.

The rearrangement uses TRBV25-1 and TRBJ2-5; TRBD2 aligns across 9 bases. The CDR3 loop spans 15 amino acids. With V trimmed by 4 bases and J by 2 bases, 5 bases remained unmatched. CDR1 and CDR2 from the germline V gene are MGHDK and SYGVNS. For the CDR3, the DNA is TGTGCCAGCAGTGCAACGAGCGGGGGGCAAGAGACCCAGTACTTC. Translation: CASSATSGGQETQYF.